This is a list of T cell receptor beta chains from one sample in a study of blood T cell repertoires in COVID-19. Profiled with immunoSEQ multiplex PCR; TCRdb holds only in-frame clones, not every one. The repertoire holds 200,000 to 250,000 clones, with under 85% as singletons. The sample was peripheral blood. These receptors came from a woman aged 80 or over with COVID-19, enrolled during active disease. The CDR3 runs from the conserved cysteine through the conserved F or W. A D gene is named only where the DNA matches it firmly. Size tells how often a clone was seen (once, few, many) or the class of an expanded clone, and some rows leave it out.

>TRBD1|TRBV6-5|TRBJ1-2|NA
CASGQGYGYTF
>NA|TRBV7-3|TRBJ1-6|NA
CASSLSPGSYNSPLHF
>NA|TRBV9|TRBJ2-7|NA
CASSVGGSYEQYF
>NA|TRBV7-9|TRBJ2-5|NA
CASSHRQGVQETQYF
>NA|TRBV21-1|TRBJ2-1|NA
CASSSWGDLRYNEQFF
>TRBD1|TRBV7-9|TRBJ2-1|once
CASSFTGDNEQFF
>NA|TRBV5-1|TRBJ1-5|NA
CASSPGQSNQPQHF
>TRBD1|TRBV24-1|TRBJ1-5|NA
CATSDTQGEQNQPQHF
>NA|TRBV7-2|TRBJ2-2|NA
CASGWGALRYGELFF
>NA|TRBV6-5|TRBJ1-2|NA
CASSYSAVPYGYTF
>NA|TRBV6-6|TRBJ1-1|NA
CASSRSGGGSNTEAFF
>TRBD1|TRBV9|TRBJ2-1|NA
CASSVGTGIYNEQFF
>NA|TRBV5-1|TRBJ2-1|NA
CASSSLGGSGSYNEQFF
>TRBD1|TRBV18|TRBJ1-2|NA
CASSPGTGGNGYTF
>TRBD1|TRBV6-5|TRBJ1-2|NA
CASQNGQGVSGYTF
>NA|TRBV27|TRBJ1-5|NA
CASSPAGTRNQPQHF
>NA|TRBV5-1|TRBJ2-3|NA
CASSPPPGDTQYF
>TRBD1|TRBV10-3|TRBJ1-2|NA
CASRQGDDYGYTF
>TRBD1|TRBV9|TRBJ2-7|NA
CASSVGGQGYEQYF
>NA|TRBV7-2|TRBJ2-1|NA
CASTAQRGLGAKQFF
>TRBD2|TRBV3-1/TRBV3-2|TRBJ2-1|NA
CASSESGGYNEQFF
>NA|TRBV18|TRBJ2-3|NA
CASSPGLSTDTQYF
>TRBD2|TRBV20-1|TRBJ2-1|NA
CSASGAGGTYNEQFF
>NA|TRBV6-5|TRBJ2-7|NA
CASSSSTAFEQYF
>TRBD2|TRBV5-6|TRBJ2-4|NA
CASRGRGAKNIQYF
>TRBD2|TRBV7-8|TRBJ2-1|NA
CASSLVTGLAGDNEQFF
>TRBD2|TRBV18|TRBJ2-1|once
CASSPGWSGGVSYNEQFF
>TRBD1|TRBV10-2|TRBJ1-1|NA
CASRRQGARTEAFF
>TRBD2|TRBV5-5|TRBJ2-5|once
CASSFLAGAGETQYF
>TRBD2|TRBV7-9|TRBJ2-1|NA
CAIPALGGSLYNEQFF
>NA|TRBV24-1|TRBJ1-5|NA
CATSSGQLNQPQHF
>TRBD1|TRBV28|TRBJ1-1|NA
CASSLIQGAGTEAFF
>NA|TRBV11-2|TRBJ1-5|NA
CASSSGSSNQPQHF
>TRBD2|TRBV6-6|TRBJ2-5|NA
CAYSGERGGSETQYF
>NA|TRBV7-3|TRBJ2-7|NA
CASSLLGGQKPEQYF
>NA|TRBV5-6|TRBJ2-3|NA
CASSLALAGTDTQYF
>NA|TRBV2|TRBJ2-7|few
CASSEARTPYEQYF
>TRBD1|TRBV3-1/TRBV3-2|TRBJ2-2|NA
CASSLPGTGVTGELFF
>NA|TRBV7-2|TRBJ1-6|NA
CASSPRDKTPLHF
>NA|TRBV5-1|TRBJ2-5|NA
CASSLEDRETQYF
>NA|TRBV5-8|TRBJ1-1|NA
CASSLTVATEAFF
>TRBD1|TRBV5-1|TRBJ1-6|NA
CASSSTQGPGPLHF